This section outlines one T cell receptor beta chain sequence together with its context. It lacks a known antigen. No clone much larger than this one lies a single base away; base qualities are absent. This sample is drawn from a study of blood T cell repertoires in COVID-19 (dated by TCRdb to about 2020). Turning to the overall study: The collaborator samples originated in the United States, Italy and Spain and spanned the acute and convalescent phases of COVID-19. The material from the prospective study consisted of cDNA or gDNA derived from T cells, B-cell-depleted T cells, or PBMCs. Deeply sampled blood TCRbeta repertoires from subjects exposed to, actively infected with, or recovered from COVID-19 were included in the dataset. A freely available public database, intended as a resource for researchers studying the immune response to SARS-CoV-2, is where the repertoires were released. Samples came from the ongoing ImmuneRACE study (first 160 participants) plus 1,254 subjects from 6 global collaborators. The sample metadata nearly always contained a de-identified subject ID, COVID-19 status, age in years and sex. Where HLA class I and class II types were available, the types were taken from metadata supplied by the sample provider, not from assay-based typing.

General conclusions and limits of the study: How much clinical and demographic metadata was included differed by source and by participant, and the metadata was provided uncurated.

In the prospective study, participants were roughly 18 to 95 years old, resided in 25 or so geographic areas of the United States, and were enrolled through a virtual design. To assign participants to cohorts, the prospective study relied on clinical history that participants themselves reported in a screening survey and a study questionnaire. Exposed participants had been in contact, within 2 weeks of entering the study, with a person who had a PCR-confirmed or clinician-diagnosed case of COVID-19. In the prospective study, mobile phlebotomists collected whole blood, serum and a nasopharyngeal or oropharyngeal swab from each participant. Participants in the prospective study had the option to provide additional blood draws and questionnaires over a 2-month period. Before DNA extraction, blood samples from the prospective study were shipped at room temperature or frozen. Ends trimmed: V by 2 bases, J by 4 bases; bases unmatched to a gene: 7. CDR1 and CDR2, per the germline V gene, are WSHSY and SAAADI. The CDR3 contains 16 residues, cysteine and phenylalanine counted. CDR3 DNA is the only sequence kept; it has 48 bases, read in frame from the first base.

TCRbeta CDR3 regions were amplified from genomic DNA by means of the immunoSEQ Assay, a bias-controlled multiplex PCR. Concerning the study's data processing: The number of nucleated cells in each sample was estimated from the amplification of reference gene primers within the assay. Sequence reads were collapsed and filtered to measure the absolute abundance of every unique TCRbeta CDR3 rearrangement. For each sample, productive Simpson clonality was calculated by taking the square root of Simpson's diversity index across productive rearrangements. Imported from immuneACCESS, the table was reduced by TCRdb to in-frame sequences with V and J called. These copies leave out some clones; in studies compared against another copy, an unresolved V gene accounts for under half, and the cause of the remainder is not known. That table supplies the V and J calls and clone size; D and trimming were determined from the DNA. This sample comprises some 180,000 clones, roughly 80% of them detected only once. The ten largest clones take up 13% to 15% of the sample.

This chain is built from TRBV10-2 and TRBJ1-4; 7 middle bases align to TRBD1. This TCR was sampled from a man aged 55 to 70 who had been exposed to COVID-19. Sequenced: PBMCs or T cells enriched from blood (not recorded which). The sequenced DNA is TGCGCCAGCAGTGAGCGGGCAGGGGGTATTAATGAAAAACTGTTTTTT. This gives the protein CASSERAGGINEKLFF.